A single sample is the source of the 17 T cell receptor beta chains below, sequenced in a study of neurological immune-mediated disorders. MiXCR, applied by TCRdb to the 5' RACE reads, yields one record per CDR3 protein. Of roughly 23,000 distinct CDR3 sequences listed, about 10% were seen once; the top ten hold 20% to 25%. The sample taken for sequencing was PBMCs. These receptors all come from a woman aged 55 to 70 with HTLV-1-associated myelopathy (HAM/TSP).

This clonotype has a count of ten or more. The V and J genes are TRBV10-3 and TRBJ2-5, with 7 bases that match TRBD1. J was trimmed by 5 bases and V by 6 bases; bases with no gene match: 0. CDR1 and CDR2 from the germline V gene are ENHRY and SYGVKD. The length of the CDR3 is 11 residues. This CDR3 reads CAIRTGETQYF. The DNA of the CDR3 is TGTGCCATCAGGACAGGGGAGACCCAGTACTTC.

This clonotype was seen ten or more times. The chain combines TRBV29-1 with TRBJ2-1, with TRBD2 as a possible D gene (5 bases). Germline CDR1 SQVTM, CDR2 ANQGSEA. CDR3 length equals 14 residues. Trimming cost V 4 bases and J 4 bases, with 14 bases left between them. The CDR3, as DNA: TGCAGCGTTGGAGGAGGAACTCTTTACAATGAGCAGTTCTTC. This encodes CSVGGGTLYNEQFF.

In this sample, this clonotype turned up many times. This rearrangement joins TRBV5-6 to TRBJ1-2; 7 bases agree with TRBD1. CDR3 length: 14 residues. V gave up 5 bases and J gave up 3 bases; unmatched junction bases: 7. In germline, CDR1 is SGHDT, CDR2 YYEEEE. The CDR3: CASRYRGWDYGYTF. The CDR3 region has the DNA TGTGCCAGCAGGTACAGGGGCTGGGACTATGGCTACACCTTC.

A remark on this clonotype: A much larger clone differs from this one at a single base, so this may be a read error. The chain recombines TRBV27 with TRBJ2-1; 8 bases are shared with TRBD2. Germline-derived CDR1 and CDR2 are MNHEY and SMNVEV (reference sequence). This CDR3 has 14 residues. The V segment lost 7 bases and the J segment 11 bases; nucleotides outside the gene matches: 13. CDR3 amino acids: CASTPGLGVSKQFF. The CDR3, as DNA: TGTGCCAGCACCCCGGGACTAGGGGTGAGTAAGCAGTTCTTC.

This clonotype has at least ten counts. Here the CDR3 DNA reads TGCGCCAGCAGCCAAGATGGAGGGAAAGTTAGCACTGAAGCTTTCTTT. Its translation is CASSQDGGKVSTEAFF. The gene calls are TRBV4-1 and TRBJ1-1; D uncertain. The germline gives CDR1 MGHRA, CDR2 YSYEKL. This CDR3 has 16 residues. V lost 0 bases and J lost 4, with 15 bases in between.

This clonotype showed up many times. The rearrangement uses TRBV20-1 and TRBJ2-2, with D maybe TRBD2 (5 bases). This CDR3 spans 16 amino acids. The V gene lost 1 base and the J gene lost 0 bases, with 12 bases spanning the gap. Germline V gives CDR1 DFQATT, CDR2 SNEGSKA (reference sequence). The CDR3 protein is CSARALFGANTGELFF. The CDR3 DNA reads as TGCAGTGCTAGAGCGCTGTTCGGGGCGAACACCGGGGAGCTGTTTTTT.

This clonotype was counted only a few times. V is TRBV7-2 and J is TRBJ1-4; D is ambiguous. V lost 7 bases to trimming and J lost 10 bases, with 22 bases between them. CDR1 and CDR2 (germline): SGHTA, FQGNSA. There are 15 residues in the CDR3. In DNA, the CDR3 is TGTGCCAGCACCCCCTCCGGGCGCAGAACGGCAAAACTGTTTTTT. It translates to CASTPSGRRTAKLFF.

This clonotype occurred many times. V is TRBV7-8 and J is TRBJ2-2; no firm D call. CDR3 length equals 17 residues. Germline-derived CDR1 and CDR2 are SGHVS and FQNEAQ. Deletions cut 3 bases from V and 4 bases from J, with 18 bases between. CDR3 nucleotides: TGTGCCAGCAGCTTTCCCCTAACGGGTCCCAGCACCGGGGAGCTGTTTTTT. Its translation: CASSFPLTGPSTGELFF. Supplemented by reference TRBV7-8 and TRBJ2-2, the full variable domain reads GAGVSQSPRYKVAKRGQDVALRCDPISGHVSLFWYQQALGQGPEFLTYFQNEAQLDKSGLPSDRFFAERPEGSVSTLKIQRTQQEDSAVYLCASSFPLTGPSTGELFFGEGSRLTVL.

By its share, this clonotype is medium-sized. The rearrangement uses TRBV20-1 and TRBJ2-3; 10 nucleotides match TRBD1. Germline trimming cut 5 bases from V and 3 bases from J; bases unmatched to any gene: 11. CDR1 DFQATT and CDR2 SNEGSKA come from the germline V gene (reference sequence). The CDR3 spans 16 residues. The CDR3 loop is CSARPGGQGRTDTQYF. The CDR3 nucleotides are TGCAGTGCTCGGCCCGGGGGACAGGGGCGGACAGATACGCAGTATTTT.

This clonotype was observed many times. V and J are TRBV7-8 and TRBJ2-2; 8 positions match TRBD2. From germline, CDR1 is SGHVS and CDR2 FQNEAQ. V was pared by 7 bases and J by 2 bases, with 9 bases of the junction left unmatched. This CDR3 spans 16 amino acids. The CDR3 nucleotides are TGTGCCAGCAAGAACTCCGGGGGGGGTAACACCGGGGAGCTGTTTTTT. Translation: CASKNSGGGNTGELFF. The full variable domain, completed using reference TRBV7-8 and TRBJ2-2, is GAGVSQSPRYKVAKRGQDVALRCDPISGHVSLFWYQQALGQGPEFLTYFQNEAQLDKSGLPSDRFFAERPEGSVSTLKIQRTQQEDSAVYLCASKNSGGGNTGELFFGEGSRLTVL.

This clonotype has a count of ten or more. The junction does not match germline at one end; this may be a read error. The rearrangement joins TRBV5-5 to TRBJ1-1, with a tentative D call TRBD1 (5 bases). This CDR3 contains 17 residues. The germline gives CDR1 SGHKS, CDR2 YYEKEE (reference sequence). Written as DNA, the CDR3 is TGTGCCAGCAGCCGATTAGTTAAAGGGGAAGAGGCCACTCAAGCTTTCTTT. This sequence encodes CASSRLVKGEEATQAFF.

This clonotype is medium-sized (0.01 to 0.1%) in the sample. The rearrangement uses TRBV20-1 and TRBJ2-3; 12 nucleotides agree with TRBD2. This CDR3 has 19 amino acids. Germline CDR1 is DFQATT and CDR2 is SNEGSKA (reference sequence). V trimming: 2 bases; J trimming: 2 bases; junction bases outside the gene matches: 14. The CDR3 protein is CSARSRWRLAGEPTDTQYF. The CDR3 nucleotides read TGCAGTGCTAGATCGAGGTGGAGACTAGCGGGGGAACCCACAGATACGCAGTATTTT.

This clonotype was seen many times. V is TRBV20-1 and J is TRBJ1-4; D may be TRBD1 (5 bases). With 3 bases removed from V and 0 bases from J, the gap between germline ends came to 8 bases. The CDR3 is 14 residues long. The germline V gene encodes CDR1 DFQATT and CDR2 SNEGSKA (reference sequence). CDR3 coding DNA: TGCAGTGCTAGGGGGGGGGCAACTAATGAAAAACTGTTTTTT. Protein: CSARGGATNEKLFF.

This clonotype appeared many times. A read error may produce the germline difference seen at one junction end. This rearrangement joins TRBV2 to TRBJ1-1, with D tentatively TRBD1 (5 bases). Germline assignment: CDR1 SNHLY and CDR2 FYNNEI. This CDR3 spans 16 amino acids. CDR3 sequence reads: CASTERPGYRNTEAFF. The CDR3, as DNA: TGTGCCAGCACTGAACGGCCAGGGTATCGGAACACTGAAGCTTTCTTT.

Ten or more counts support this clonotype. The rearrangement uses TRBV20-1 and TRBJ2-7; perhaps TRBD2 as D (6 bases). Germline assignment: CDR1 DFQATT and CDR2 SNEGSKA (reference sequence). With 6 bases removed from V and 5 bases from J, the gap between germline ends came to 14 bases. CDR3 length equals 12 residues. The DNA of the CDR3 is TGCAGTGCCAGGCCGTGGGGGGACGAGCAGTACTTC. Protein sequence: CSARPWGDEQYF.

At least ten counts were recorded for this clonotype. The chain uses TRBV5-1 and TRBJ2-7; D not resolved. Germline-derived CDR1 and CDR2 are SGHRS and YFSETQ. The CDR3 is 13 amino acids. Trimming stripped 1 base from V and 0 bases from J, with 5 bases between. The CDR3 region has the DNA TGCGCCAGCAGCTTGCGCCCCTCCTACGAGCAGTACTTC. Its protein is CASSLRPSYEQYF.

The sample holds many counts of this clonotype. The chain employs TRBV5-1 and TRBJ2-2; 7 bases fit TRBD1. Looked up from germline, CDR1 is SGHRS and CDR2 is YFSETQ. V lost 4 bases and J lost 0; bases outside the gene matches: 6. The CDR3 consists of 16 residues. The CDR3 DNA is TGCGCCAGCAGCCAACTAGGGACAGCGAACACCGGGGAGCTGTTTTTT. Translated: CASSQLGTANTGELFF.